This T cell receptor (beta chain) was documented in a study of identical twins (dated by TCRdb to 2016 to 2017). With regard to the full study: To test whether fetal clonotypes persist, the study used deep sequencing on TCR alpha and beta repertoires from monozygotic twins, unrelated adults of various ages, and cord blood. Replicate twin experiments were performed at different times using different library preparation protocols to rule out contamination.

Notes on this clonotype: Its antigen is not yet known. The input lacks base qualities; no much larger clone sits a single base away.

Beyond this particular receptor, the publication reports: A weaker excess of twin sharing was found in beta out-of-frame sequences because the signal-to-noise ratio was lowered by fewer shared sequences. Because the same donors could not be followed over many years, conclusions were based on cross-sectional statistical analysis. Abundant cord blood beta clonotypes had fewer insertions, young adult naive repertoires showed a similar but weaker trend, and memory repertoires showed no such trend. Zero-insertion analyses could be partly confounded by invariant T cells such as MAIT and iNKT, although diverse VJ usage argued against such confounding for most clonotypes. Out-of-frame TCR alpha sharing in monozygotic twins was systematically underestimated by recombination models, whereas sharing between unrelated individuals was in agreement with the recombination models. Compared with coincidental sharing between unrelated individuals, out-of-frame TCR alpha sequences shared between twins had an excess of sequences with low generation probability.

All donors were healthy Caucasians. The researchers also sequenced three unrelated adults who were not twins: a male aged 18 to 29, a male aged 50 to 60, and a female aged 50 to 60. Miltenyi CD45RO+ enrichment and human naive T-cell isolation kits were used to isolate memory (CD45RO+) and naive T cells from PBMC. Libraries were built with 5' RACE. The listed sequencing device is Illumina HiSeq 2000. A universal primer binding site was added through template switching, and the final cDNA carried a unique molecular identifier so that TCR cDNA molecules could be counted accurately. Specific primers in the conserved constant-segment region were used to synthesize first-strand cDNA for TCR alpha and beta chains. To control for contamination, every cDNA library was double barcoded, receiving both a SMART-Mk sample barcode and Illumina barcodes. TruSeq adapter sequences and Illumina sample barcodes were added in two successive PCR steps. The TCR alpha and beta cDNA libraries were sequenced on the Illumina HiSeq platform using custom primers. As for the original processing: Unique molecular identifiers were extracted from raw reads with MiGEC, and CDR3 positions were determined with MiXCR. Recombination models were inferred per individual with the repgenHMM and IGoR tools using an EM algorithm. The analysis of shared clonotypes was done with the tcR package in R, with sharing normalized by the product of cloneset sizes. Out-of-frame nonproductive sequences were analyzed to study raw recombination free of thymic and clonal selection effects. The public reads were run again by TCRdb, first through fastp at Q25 and then through MiXCR, and only productive beta chains were kept. A single entry per CDR3 protein holds the most common genes and DNA from its merged rows. The V and J calls and clone size are TCRdb's, not the authors'. The sample table contains hundreds of thousands of distinct CDR3 sequences; only one count was recorded for roughly 6% of them. Approximately 1.6% of the sample goes to the ten largest clones.

This clonotype was sampled from a man younger than 35 in good health. The sequencing input was naive T cells sorted from blood. The cell subset or site label, as the study defines it: cells isolated with a human naive T-cell isolation kit.

The CDR3 region: CATTELAGTGELFF. The nucleotides are TGCGCCACCACCGAACTAGCGGGCACCGGGGAGCTGTTTTTT. The rearrangement joined TRBV5-1 to TRBJ2-2, and TRBD2 aligns with 9 junction nucleotides. Trimming leaves V shorter by 9 bases and J shorter by 4 bases, with the junction holding 7 bases beyond the gene matches. The CDR3 contains 14 residues, cysteine and phenylalanine counted. Only the CDR3 portion is preserved as DNA: 42 bases, with reading frame beginning at the first base. CDR1 and CDR2, looked up from the germline V gene, are SGHRS and YFSETQ.